The clone carrying this T cell receptor (beta chain) was seen only once. The antigen remains unidentified. Other DNA variants within this sample encode the same CDR3. This entry is derived from a study of OX40 agonist ivuxolimab in advanced cancers. Study background: Each patient was given ivuxolimab into a vein every 2 weeks, at 0.01 to 10 mg/kg.

Findings and limits, study-wide: CD4+ and CD8+ T cells in blood underwent clonal expansion by week 6 at 0.1 to 3.0 mg/kg.

The CDR3 is 12 amino acids. From germline, CDR1 is SQVTM and CDR2 ANQGSEA. The ends were cut back, 6 bases at V and 1 base at J, with 9 bases in the middle. Repertoires were generated with immunoSEQ multiplex PCR, while TCRdb's copy carries only in-frame clones and drops some. The profile covers fewer than 80,000 clones, with about 79% appearing a single time and around 1.1% taken by the ten largest. Patients were excluded for autoimmune disease history or systemic immunosuppression. The TCR comes from an adult with an advanced solid tumor such as melanoma, head and neck, liver or kidney cancer. The chain couples TRBV29-1 to TRBJ1-1, with TRBD1 as a possible D gene (5 bases). The material was CD4+ or CD8+ T cells sorted from blood, obtained in a trial of the OX40 agonist ivuxolimab. CDR3 coding DNA: TGCAGCGTAGGGACGGGGAACACTGAAGCTTTCTTT. It is translated as CSVGTGNTEAFF.